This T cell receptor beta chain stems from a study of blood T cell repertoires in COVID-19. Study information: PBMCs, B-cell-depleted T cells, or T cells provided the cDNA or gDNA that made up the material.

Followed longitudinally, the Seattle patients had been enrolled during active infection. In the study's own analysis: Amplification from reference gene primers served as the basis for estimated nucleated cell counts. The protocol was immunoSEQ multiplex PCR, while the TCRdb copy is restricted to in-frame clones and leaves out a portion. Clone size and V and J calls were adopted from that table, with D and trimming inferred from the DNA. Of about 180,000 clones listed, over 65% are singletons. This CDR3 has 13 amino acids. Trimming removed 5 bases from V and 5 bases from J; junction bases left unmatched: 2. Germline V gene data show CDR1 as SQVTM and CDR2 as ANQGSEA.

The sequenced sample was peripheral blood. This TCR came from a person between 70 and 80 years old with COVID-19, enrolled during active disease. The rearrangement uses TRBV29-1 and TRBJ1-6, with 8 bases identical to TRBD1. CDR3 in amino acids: CSVSDRDNSPLHF. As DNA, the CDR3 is TGCAGCGTTTCGGACAGGGATAATTCACCCCTCCACTTT. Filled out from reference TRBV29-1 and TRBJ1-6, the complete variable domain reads SAVISQKPSRDICQRGTSLTIQCQVDSQVTMMFWYRQQPGQSLTLIATANQGSEATYESGFVIDKFPISRPNLTFSTLTVSNMSPEDSSIYLCSVSDRDNSPLHFGNGTRLTVT.